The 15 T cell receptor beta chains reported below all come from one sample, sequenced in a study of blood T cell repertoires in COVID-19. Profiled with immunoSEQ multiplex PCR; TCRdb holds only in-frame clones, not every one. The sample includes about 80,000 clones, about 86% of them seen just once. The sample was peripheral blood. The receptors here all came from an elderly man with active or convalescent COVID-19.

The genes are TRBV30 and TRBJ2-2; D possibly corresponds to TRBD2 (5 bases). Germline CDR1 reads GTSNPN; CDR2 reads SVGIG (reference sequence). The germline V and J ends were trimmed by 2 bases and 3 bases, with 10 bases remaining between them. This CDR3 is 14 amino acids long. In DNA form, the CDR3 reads TGTGCCTGGAGTCGGAGGCAGGACACCGGGGAGCTGTTTTTT. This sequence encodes CAWSRRQDTGELFF.

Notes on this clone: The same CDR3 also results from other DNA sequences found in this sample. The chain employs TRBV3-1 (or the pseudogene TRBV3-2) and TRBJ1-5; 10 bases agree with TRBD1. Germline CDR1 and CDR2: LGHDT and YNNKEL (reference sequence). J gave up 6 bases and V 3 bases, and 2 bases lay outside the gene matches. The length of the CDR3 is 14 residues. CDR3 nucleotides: TGTGCCAGCAGCCAGGGGACAGGGGCTCAGCCCCAGCATTTT. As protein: CASSQGTGAQPQHF.

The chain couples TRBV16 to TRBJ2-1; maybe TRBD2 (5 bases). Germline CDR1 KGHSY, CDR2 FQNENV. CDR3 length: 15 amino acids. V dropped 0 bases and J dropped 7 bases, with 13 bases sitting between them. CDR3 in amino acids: CASSQSTREPNEQFF. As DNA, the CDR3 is TGTGCCAGCAGCCAATCGACACGGGAACCTAATGAGCAGTTCTTC.

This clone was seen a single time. The CDR3 loop is CAWSAPTDTQYF. The CDR3 coding sequence is TGTGCCTGGAGTGCCCCAACAGATACGCAGTATTTT. The J gene is TRBJ2-3, the V gene TRBV30; D call uncertain. Trimming removed 1 base from V and 3 bases from J, with 5 bases in between. The CDR3 has 12 residues. Germline CDR1 reads GTSNPN; CDR2 reads SVGIG (reference sequence). Drawing the rest from reference TRBV30 and TRBJ2-3, the complete variable domain is SQTIHQWPATLVQPVGSPLSLECTVEGTSNPNLYWYRQAAGRGLQLLFYSVGIGQISSEVPQNLSASRPQDRQFILSSKKLLLSDSGFYLCAWSAPTDTQYFGPGTRLTVL.

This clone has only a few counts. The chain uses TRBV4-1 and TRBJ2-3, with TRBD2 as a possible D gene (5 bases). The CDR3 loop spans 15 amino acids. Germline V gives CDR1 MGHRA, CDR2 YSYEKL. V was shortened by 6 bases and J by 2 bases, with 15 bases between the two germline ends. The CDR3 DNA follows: TGCGCCAGCAGTAGGACTCCCGGGAACACAGATACGCAGTATTTT. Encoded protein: CASSRTPGNTDTQYF.

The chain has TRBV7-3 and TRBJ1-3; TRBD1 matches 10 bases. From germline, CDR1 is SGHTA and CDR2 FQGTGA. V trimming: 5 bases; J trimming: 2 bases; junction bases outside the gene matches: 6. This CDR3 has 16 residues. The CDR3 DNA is TGTGCCAGCAGCCCAATAGGGACAGGGGCTGGAAACACCATATATTTT. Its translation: CASSPIGTGAGNTIYF.

The CDR3: CSVAQLNTEAFF. The CDR3 DNA reads TGCAGCGTCGCACAGTTGAACACTGAAGCTTTCTTT. This chain uses TRBV29-1 with TRBJ1-1; D gene uncertain. The CDR3 length is 12 residues. V was clipped by 6 bases and J by 0 bases, with 8 bases between them. CDR1 and CDR2 from the germline V gene are SQVTM and ANQGSEA. The variable domain in full, with the rest retrieved from reference TRBV29-1 and TRBJ1-1, is SAVISQKPSRDICQRGTSLTIQCQVDSQVTMMFWYRQQPGQSLTLIATANQGSEATYESGFVIDKFPISRPNLTFSTLTVSNMSPEDSSIYLCSVAQLNTEAFFGQGTRLTVV.

The CDR3 DNA follows: TGTGCCAGCGAGATAGCGGCTGGCGCCAAGACCCAGTACTTC. It encodes CASEIAAGAKTQYF. The chain combines TRBV7-2 with TRBJ2-5, with D perhaps TRBD2 (6 bases). Germline values: CDR1 SGHTA, CDR2 FQGNSA. This CDR3 has 14 residues. Trimming left V 8 bases short and J 6 bases short, with 19 bases between.

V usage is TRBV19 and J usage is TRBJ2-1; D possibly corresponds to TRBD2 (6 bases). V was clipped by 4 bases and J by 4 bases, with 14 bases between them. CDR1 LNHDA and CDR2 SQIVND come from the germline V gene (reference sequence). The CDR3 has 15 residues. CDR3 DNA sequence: TGTGCCAGTAGTACCGGGACTGGGGGATACAATGAGCAGTTCTTC. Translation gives CASSTGTGGYNEQFF. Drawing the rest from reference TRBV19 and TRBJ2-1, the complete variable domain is DGGITQSPKYLFRKEGQNVTLSCEQNLNHDAMYWYRQDPGQGLRLIYYSQIVNDFQKGDIAEGYSVSREKKESFPLTVTSAQKNPTAFYLCASSTGTGGYNEQFFGPGTRLTVL.

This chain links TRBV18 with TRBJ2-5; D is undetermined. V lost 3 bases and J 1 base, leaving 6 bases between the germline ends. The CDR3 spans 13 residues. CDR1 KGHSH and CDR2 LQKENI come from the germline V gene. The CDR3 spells CASSPDFQETQYF. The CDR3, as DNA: TGTGCCAGCTCACCCGACTTCCAAGAGACCCAGTACTTC.

The CDR3, as DNA: TGTGCCAGTAGGCAGCGGGACGGGTCAGATACGCAGTATTTT. Translated: CASRQRDGSDTQYF. The chain combines TRBV19 with TRBJ2-3; 7 positions match TRBD2. CDR1 is LNHDA and CDR2 is SQIVND in the germline V gene (reference sequence). Trimming removed 6 bases from V and 4 bases from J; junction bases left unmatched: 7. The CDR3 is 14 amino acids.

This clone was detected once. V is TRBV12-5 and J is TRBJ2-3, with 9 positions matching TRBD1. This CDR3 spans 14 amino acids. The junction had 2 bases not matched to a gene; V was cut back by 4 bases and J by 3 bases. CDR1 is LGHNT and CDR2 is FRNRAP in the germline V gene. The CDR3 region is CASGSGTGTDTQYF. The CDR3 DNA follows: TGTGCTAGTGGTTCCGGGACAGGGACAGATACGCAGTATTTT.

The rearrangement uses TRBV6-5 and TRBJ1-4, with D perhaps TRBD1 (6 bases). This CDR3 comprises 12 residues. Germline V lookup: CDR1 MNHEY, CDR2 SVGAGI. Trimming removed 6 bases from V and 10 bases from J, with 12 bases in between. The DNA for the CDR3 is TGTGCCAGCAGCCCGAAAGGGGGAAAACTGTTTTTT. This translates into CASSPKGGKLFF.

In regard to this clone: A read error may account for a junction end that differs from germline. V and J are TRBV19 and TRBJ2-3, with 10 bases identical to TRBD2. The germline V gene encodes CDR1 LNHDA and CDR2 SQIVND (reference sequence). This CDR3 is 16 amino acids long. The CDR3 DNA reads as TGTGCCAGTAGTATAGGACTAGCGGGTGGAGTGACCCCCTCCTTTTTT. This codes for CASSIGLAGGVTPSFF.

In DNA form, the CDR3 reads TGTGCCAGCACCCCGGGACTAGCGGGCCACGAGCAGTACTTC. Residues: CASTPGLAGHEQYF. The genes are TRBV2 and TRBJ2-7; TRBD2 matches 12 bases. CDR3 length equals 14 residues. In germline, CDR1 is SNHLY, CDR2 FYNNEI. V shed 7 bases, J shed 5 bases, and the junction held 6 bases outside the gene matches.